Listed below are T cell receptor beta chains from one sample, sequenced in a study of blood T cell repertoires in COVID-19. Produced via immunoSEQ multiplex PCR; TCRdb's table is partial and in-frame only. The sample holds around 110,000 clones; approximately 90% are singletons and the top ten take 1.8%. Sequencing input: peripheral blood. Source of these receptors: a human donor with active COVID-19. The donor label of this sample is uncertain. Both conserved end residues are part of each CDR3. A D gene is named only where the DNA matches it firmly. Only part of the rows carry a size: once, few, many, or a class if the clone is expanded.

TRBV6-2/TRBV6-3	.	.	TRBJ2-7	TGTGCCAGCAGTTACGGACAGCCTACCTACGAGCAGTACTTC	CASSYGQPTYEQYF
TRBV19	.	.	TRBJ1-5	TGTGCCAGCGGTACCAGGGGCGGCAATCAGCCCCAGCATTTT	CASGTRGGNQPQHF
TRBV2	few	.	TRBJ2-7	TGTGCCAGTCGGGTGGCCGCGCCTTACGAGCAGTACTTC	CASRVAAPYEQYF
TRBV24-1	.	.	TRBJ1-5	TGTGCCACCAGTGATTCCGTTTTCGGGTCGCCCCAGCATTTT	CATSDSVFGSPQHF
TRBV5-5	.	.	TRBJ1-1	TGTGCCAGCAGCTTGGTACAGGGTCCGAACACTGAAGCTTTCTTT	CASSLVQGPNTEAFF
TRBV18	.	TRBD1	TRBJ1-4	TGTGCCAGCGCGCCCGGGACAGGGGATGAAAAACTGTTTTTT	CASAPGTGDEKLFF
TRBV10-1	.	.	TRBJ1-5	TGCGCCAGCAGTGGACAGGGCAATCAGCCCCAGCATTTT	CASSGQGNQPQHF
TRBV5-6	.	TRBD1	TRBJ1-5	TGTGCCAGCAGCATGGCAGGGGGCGCGGGTCAGCCCCAGCATTTT	CASSMAGGAGQPQHF
TRBV7-6	.	TRBD1	TRBJ1-1	TGTGCCAGCAGCCGCCCCAACACCGACAGGGTGAACACTGAAGCTTTCTTT	CASSRPNTDRVNTEAFF
TRBV5-8	.	.	TRBJ1-5	TGTGCCAGCAGCGAGGGATTAAATAGCAATCAGCCCCAGCATTTT	CASSEGLNSNQPQHF
TRBV2	.	.	TRBJ1-1	TGTGCCAGCAGTGACCCGGCGGCTATGAACACTGAAGCTTTCTTT	CASSDPAAMNTEAFF
TRBV19	.	TRBD1	TRBJ2-1	TGTGCCAGTAGTCCAGGGACAGGGGGACCCTACAATGAGCAGTTCTTC	CASSPGTGGPYNEQFF
TRBV7-7	.	.	TRBJ2-5	TGTGCCAGCAGCCAGGGAATGGGGGGAAGAGAGACCCAGTACTTC	CASSQGMGGRETQYF
TRBV29-1	.	TRBD1	TRBJ2-7	TGCAGCACGACCGGGACAGGGCCTGTGCAGTACTTC	CSTTGTGPVQYF
TRBV9	.	TRBD2	TRBJ2-5	TGTGCCAGCAGCGCAAAACTAGCGGGGGAAGAGACCCAGTACTTC	CASSAKLAGEETQYF
TRBV19	.	.	TRBJ2-3	TGTGCCAGTACCCTGGGGCGACAGCCTAGCACAGATACGCAGTATTTT	CASTLGRQPSTDTQYF
TRBV27	.	TRBD2	TRBJ2-3	TGTGCCAGCAGACTTCAGGGGGCACCTAGCGGGGGTGCTGGCACAGATACGCAGTATTTT	CASRLQGAPSGGAGTDTQYF
TRBV4-1	.	.	TRBJ1-5	TGCGCCAGCAGCCAAGGGGCCGGACGGGGGCAGCCCCAGCATTTT	CASSQGAGRGQPQHF
TRBV18	once	.	TRBJ2-7	TGTGCCAGCTCACCAAGCAGCGGTTACGAGCAGTACTTC	CASSPSSGYEQYF
TRBV7-9	.	TRBD2	TRBJ2-3	TGTGCCAGCAGCATTAGCGGGGGGGACGAAGATACGCAGTATTTT	CASSISGGDEDTQYF
TRBV18	few	.	TRBJ2-2	TGTGCCAGCTCACCAGGAGGGGTCGGGGAGCTGTTTTTT	CASSPGGVGELFF
TRBV14	.	.	TRBJ2-7	TGTGCCAGCAGCCGTCCTTGCTCAGGGGTCATTTTGGTTTACGAGCAGTACTTC	CASSRPCSGVILVYEQYF
TRBV2	.	TRBD1	TRBJ1-4	TGTGCCACTGCGGGACAGCGGCTGTTTTTT	CATAGQRLFF
TRBV30	.	.	TRBJ2-1	TGTGCCTGGAACAACCAGGGGATACCAAGGGGAGAGCAGTTCTTC	CAWNNQGIPRGEQFF
TRBV6-6	.	.	TRBJ2-7	TGTGCCAGCAGTTATATCACAGGGTCCTACGAGCAGTACTTC	CASSYITGSYEQYF
TRBV13	.	TRBD2	TRBJ2-7	TGTGCCAGCAGCTTCGGGCGGGGGGCCTGGGGAAGCTCCTACGAGCAGTACTTC	CASSFGRGAWGSSYEQYF